Listed here are 24 T cell receptor beta chains from one sample, sequenced in a study of blood T cell repertoires in COVID-19. Profiled with immunoSEQ multiplex PCR; TCRdb holds only in-frame clones, not every one. The data hold about 280,000 clones, with roughly 90% observed a single time. The sequenced sample was peripheral blood. Receptor source: a woman in her twenties or thirties with COVID-19, enrolled during active disease.

The chain recombines TRBV2 with TRBJ1-5; no clear D gene. Germline CDR1 reads SNHLY; CDR2 reads FYNNEI. The V end lost 2 bases, the J end lost 4 bases, and 9 bases lay between the germline ends. This CDR3 is built from 14 residues. CDR3 DNA: TGTGCCAGCAGTGAATTTGGAGGGAATCAGCCCCAGCATTTT. Translating gives CASSEFGGNQPQHF.

The chain links TRBV18 to TRBJ1-1, with 7 bases identical to TRBD1. The junction had 4 bases not matched to a gene; V was cut back by 1 base and J by 5 bases. Germline V gene sequence: CDR1 KGHSH, CDR2 LQKENI. CDR3 length: 14 amino acids. The CDR3 region is CASSPLTGRTEAFF. The DNA for the CDR3 is TGTGCCAGCTCACCACTGACAGGGCGGACTGAAGCTTTCTTT.

The chain has TRBV2 and TRBJ2-2, with a weak D call TRBD2 (5 bases). The length of the CDR3 is 15 residues. V lost 2 bases and J lost 0, with 7 bases in between. The germline gives CDR1 SNHLY, CDR2 FYNNEI. CDR3 sequence reads: CASSETGTNTGELFF. CDR3 DNA sequence: TGTGCCAGCAGTGAAACCGGGACGAACACCGGGGAGCTGTTTTTT.

V usage is TRBV30 and J usage is TRBJ1-2, with D unresolved. This CDR3 spans 15 amino acids. Germline CDR1 and CDR2: GTSNPN and SVGIG (reference sequence). The germline V and J ends were trimmed by 0 bases and 0 bases, with 11 bases remaining between them. In DNA, the CDR3 is TGTGCCTGGAGTGTACGGTCAGGAACTAACTATGGCTACACCTTC. It specifies CAWSVRSGTNYGYTF.

The chain has TRBV3-1 (or the pseudogene TRBV3-2) and TRBJ2-4; 9 bases line up with TRBD1. In germline, CDR1 is LGHDT, CDR2 YNNKEL (reference sequence). V shed 8 bases and J 0 bases; nucleotides not matched to a gene: 2. The CDR3 loop spans 14 amino acids. CDR3 sequence: CASRDRAAKNIQYF. In DNA form, the CDR3 reads TGTGCCAGCCGGGACAGGGCAGCCAAAAACATTCAGTACTTC.

CDR3 amino acids: CASRATGAQYF. CDR3 nucleotides: TGTGCCAGCAGAGCGACAGGGGCGCAGTATTTT. The chain is built from TRBV28 and TRBJ2-3; TRBD1 matches 8 bases. V shed 6 bases, J shed 10 bases, and the junction held 3 bases outside the gene matches. The CDR3 sequence is 11 residues long. Germline V gene lookup returns CDR1 MDHEN and CDR2 SYDVKM.

This chain links TRBV7-6 with TRBJ2-3; 13 positions match TRBD2. The V segment lost 4 bases and the J segment 4 bases; nucleotides outside the gene matches: 8. CDR1 is SGHVS and CDR2 is FNYEAQ in the germline V gene. This CDR3 has 17 amino acids. The CDR3: CASSSRLAGGQSDTQYF. The CDR3 nucleotides read TGTGCCAGCAGCTCCAGACTAGCGGGAGGCCAGTCAGATACGCAGTATTTT.

The rearrangement uses TRBV6-6 and TRBJ2-5; 9 bases line up with TRBD1. The junction had 5 bases not matched to a gene; V was cut back by 0 bases and J by 3 bases. The germline V gene encodes CDR1 MNHNY and CDR2 SVGAGI (reference sequence). This CDR3 contains 16 residues. Here the CDR3 DNA reads TGTGCCAGCAGTTACTCGAACAGGGGGCTTGAAGAGACCCAGTACTTC. Protein: CASSYSNRGLEETQYF.

This rearrangement joins TRBV18 to TRBJ2-2; D might be TRBD2 (6 bases). V was clipped by 3 bases and J by 4 bases, with 15 bases between them. Germline CDR1 reads KGHSH; CDR2 reads LQKENI. This CDR3 contains 16 residues. As DNA, the CDR3 is TGTGCCAGCTCACCCCCAGGAGGGGCTGGCACCGGGGAGCTGTTTTTT. Protein: CASSPPGGAGTGELFF.

The chain couples TRBV9 to TRBJ1-2; the D is unclear. The CDR3 is 14 amino acids. Trimming took off 7 bases at V and 0 bases at J, with 13 bases between the two ends. From germline, CDR1 is SGDLS and CDR2 YYNGEE. The CDR3 loop is CASSYLTSNYGYTF. In nucleotides, the CDR3 is TGTGCCAGCTCTTACTTAACCTCTAACTATGGCTACACCTTC. The variable domain in full, completed from reference TRBV9 and TRBJ1-2, reads DSGVTQTPKHLITATGQRVTLRCSPRSGDLSVYWYQQSLDQGLQFLIQYYNGEERAKGNILERFSAQQFPDLHSELNLSSLELGDSALYFCASSYLTSNYGYTFGSGTRLTVV.

As DNA, the CDR3 is TGTGCCAGCTCACCACTCCAGGGGGCGGACGGGTCCTACAATGAGCAGTTCTTC. It is translated as CASSPLQGADGSYNEQFF. The chain has TRBV18 and TRBJ2-1, with 8 bases matching TRBD1. Germline loops: CDR1 KGHSH, CDR2 LQKENI. J gave up 1 base and V 1 base, and 9 bases lay outside the gene matches. The CDR3 covers 18 residues.

This chain joins TRBV18 and TRBJ1-5; 7 bases fit TRBD1. The CDR3 runs 16 residues. Germline V gene data show CDR1 as KGHSH and CDR2 as LQKENI. J gave up 2 bases and V 3 bases, and 7 bases lay outside the gene matches. The chain's CDR3 is CASSPSDRARNQPQHF. The CDR3 coding sequence is TGTGCCAGCTCACCCTCAGACAGGGCACGCAATCAGCCCCAGCATTTT.

The rearrangement joins TRBV28 to TRBJ2-7, with 8 positions matching TRBD1. Trimming took 2 bases from V and 2 from J; bases not matched to a gene: 5. Germline-derived CDR1 and CDR2 are MDHEN and SYDVKM. The CDR3 totals 15 residues. CDR3 in DNA: TGTGCCAGCAGTTTAGGGGGACAGGTCACCTACGAGCAGTACTTC. Protein sequence: CASSLGGQVTYEQYF.

This clone was observed once. The rearrangement links TRBV3-1 (or the pseudogene TRBV3-2) to TRBJ2-7; 8 nucleotides match TRBD2. CDR1 LGHDT and CDR2 YNNKEL come from the germline V gene (reference sequence). Unmatched junction bases numbered 5, after V lost 6 bases and J lost 4 bases. CDR3 length: 13 residues. The CDR3 is CASSGSGSYEQYF. CDR3 DNA sequence: TGTGCCAGCAGTGGAAGCGGGAGTTACGAGCAGTACTTC.

The rearrangement joins TRBV6-4 to TRBJ2-7; 9 nucleotides agree with TRBD1. Germline CDR1 and CDR2: MRHNA and SNTAGT. The CDR3 has 15 amino acids. With V trimmed by 4 bases and J by 7 bases, 11 bases remained unmatched. The CDR3 spells CASSAPSRDREEQYF. The CDR3 nucleotides are TGTGCCAGCAGTGCCCCAAGCCGGGACAGGGAAGAGCAGTACTTC.

The chain carries TRBV7-3 and TRBJ2-5, with D possibly being TRBD1 (6 bases). The CDR3 totals 14 residues. The germline V gene encodes CDR1 SGHTA and CDR2 FQGTGA. The ends were cut back, 0 bases at V and 5 bases at J, with 10 bases in the middle. CDR3 bases: TGTGCCAGCAGCTTAACAGGGGGATATGAGACCCAGTACTTC. Protein: CASSLTGGYETQYF.

The J gene is TRBJ2-7, the V gene TRBV12-3 or TRBV12-4; tentative D call: TRBD1 (6 bases). Trimming pared 7 bases from V and 2 bases from J, leaving 12 bases between. This CDR3 is 13 amino acids long. CDR3 nucleotides: TGTGCCAGCATGATACAGGGACCCTACGAGCAGTACTTC. It codes for CASMIQGPYEQYF.

This clone was recorded once. V usage is TRBV24-1 and J usage is TRBJ2-7; 8 bases fit TRBD2. Germline values: CDR1 KGHDR, CDR2 SFDVKD. Trimming removed 3 bases from V and 4 bases from J; junction bases left unmatched: 7. This CDR3 has 15 amino acids. The CDR3 coding sequence is TGTGCCACCAGTGATCCCACCGCGGGAGGATACGAGCAGTACTTC. This encodes CATSDPTAGGYEQYF.

The J gene is TRBJ2-7, the V gene TRBV18; 9 positions agree with TRBD1. Trimming cost V 6 bases and J 3 bases; bases outside gene matches: 12. The CDR3 is 16 residues long. Germline V gene lookup returns CDR1 KGHSH and CDR2 LQKENI. CDR3 amino acids: CASSPSGTGNFYEQYF. CDR3 in DNA: TGTGCCAGCTCCCCCTCCGGGACAGGGAATTTCTACGAGCAGTACTTC.

This chain uses TRBV5-6 with TRBJ2-4, with 7 bases identical to TRBD1. From germline, CDR1 is SGHDT and CDR2 YYEEEE. The CDR3 contains 13 residues. Losses at the gene ends were 2 bases for V and 7 bases for J; bases not matched to a gene: 3. The CDR3 coding sequence is TGTGCCAGCAGCTTACAGGGGTCGAACATTCAGTACTTC. It yields the protein CASSLQGSNIQYF.

This clone was seen more than once but under ten times. The chain couples TRBV5-1 to TRBJ1-2; D gene ambiguous. Germline CDR1 is SGHRS and CDR2 is YFSETQ. Trimming removed 0 bases from V and 4 bases from J, with 22 bases in between. CDR3 length equals 18 residues. The CDR3 protein is CASSLVKSAVAVSYGYTF. DNA for the CDR3: TGCGCCAGCAGCTTGGTGAAGAGCGCGGTAGCTGTGAGCTATGGCTACACCTTC.

The chain carries TRBV30 and TRBJ1-6; TRBD1 matches at 10 bases. The V segment lost 2 bases and the J segment 9 bases; nucleotides outside the gene matches: 4. From germline, CDR1 is GTSNPN and CDR2 SVGIG (reference sequence). CDR3 length: 14 residues. The CDR3 is CAWSTGDRGSPLHF. The CDR3 coding sequence is TGTGCCTGGAGTACCGGGGACAGGGGTTCACCCCTCCACTTT.

The chain combines TRBV28 with TRBJ1-1; 11 nucleotides line up with TRBD1. Losses at the gene ends were 4 bases for V and 3 bases for J; bases not matched to a gene: 7. There are 16 residues in the CDR3. Germline V gene sequence: CDR1 MDHEN, CDR2 SYDVKM. The CDR3 DNA reads TGTGCCAGCAGTTGGGGGACAGGGGGTTGGGACACTGAAGCTTTCTTT. As protein: CASSWGTGGWDTEAFF.

This rearrangement joins TRBV10-3 to TRBJ1-2; maybe TRBD1 (6 bases). V gave up 10 bases and J gave up 6 bases, with 18 bases separating them. CDR3 length: 13 amino acids. Germline CDR1 ENHRY, CDR2 SYGVKD. The CDR3 sequence is CANSDRTFDGYTF. The CDR3 nucleotides are TGTGCCAACTCGGACAGAACTTTTGATGGCTACACCTTC.